The clone carrying this T cell receptor beta chain has only one observation. Sequencing used immunoSEQ multiplex PCR; TCRdb keeps in-frame clones, though not all of them. The sample has 65,000 to 95,000 clones, roughly 94% seen once. This specimen belongs to a study of OX40 agonist ivuxolimab in advanced cancers. Study overall: Checkpoint inhibitors had been given previously to roughly 40% of patients. Three patients, one with hepatocellular carcinoma and two with cutaneous melanoma, achieved partial responses.

Material: CD4+ or CD8+ T cells sorted from blood, obtained in a trial of the OX40 agonist ivuxolimab. This clonotype originated in an adult with an advanced solid tumor such as melanoma, head and neck, liver or kidney cancer.

The DNA of the CDR3 is TGTGCCAGCAGCGCCCGGACAGGGGACTATGGCTACACCTTC. Translated: CASSARTGDYGYTF. This rearrangement joins TRBV9 to TRBJ1-2; 9 bases map to TRBD1. This CDR3 is built from 14 residues. Germline V gene lookup returns CDR1 SGDLS and CDR2 YYNGEE. Trimming took 3 bases from V and 3 from J; bases not matched to a gene: 3.